This TCR beta chain was sequenced in a study of T-cell reconstitution after alpha-beta-depleted transplantation in children. This clonotype appeared many times. Germline V lookup: CDR1 LGHDT, CDR2 YNNKEL (reference sequence). V gave up 4 bases and J gave up 0 bases, with 13 bases separating them. This CDR3 is built from 16 residues. Researchers prepared the TCRbeta library using unique molecular identifiers, the study reports. TCRdb passed the PCR reads through MiXCR, listing each CDR3 protein once. Counted here are about 91,000 distinct CDR3 sequences, about 8% occurring once; the ten biggest clones make up 6.9%.

The chain recombines TRBV3-1 with TRBJ2-4, with a possible D match to TRBD2 (6 bases). The clonotype was recovered from a human donor who donated a stem cell graft to a child with congenital amegakaryocytic thrombocytopenia. The sequencing used PBMCs from the stem cell graft donor, collected from the stem cell graft. CDR3 sequence (DNA): TGTGCCAGCAGCCCTCGGACTACCCTAGCCAAAAACATTCAGTACTTC. As protein: CASSPRTTLAKNIQYF.